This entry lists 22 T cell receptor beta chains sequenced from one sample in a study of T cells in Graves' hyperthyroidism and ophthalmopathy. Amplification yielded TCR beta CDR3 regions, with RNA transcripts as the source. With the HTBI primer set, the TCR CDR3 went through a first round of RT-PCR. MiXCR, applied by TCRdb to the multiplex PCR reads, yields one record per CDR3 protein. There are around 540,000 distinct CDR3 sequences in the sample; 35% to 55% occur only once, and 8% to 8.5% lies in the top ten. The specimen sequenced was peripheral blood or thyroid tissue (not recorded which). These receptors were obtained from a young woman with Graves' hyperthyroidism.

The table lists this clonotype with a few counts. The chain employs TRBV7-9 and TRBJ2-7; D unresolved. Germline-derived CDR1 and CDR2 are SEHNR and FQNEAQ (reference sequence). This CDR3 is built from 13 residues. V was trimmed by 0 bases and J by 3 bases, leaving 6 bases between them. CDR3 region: CASSLALHYEQYF. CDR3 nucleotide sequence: TGTGCCAGCAGCTTAGCACTTCACTACGAGCAGTACTTC.

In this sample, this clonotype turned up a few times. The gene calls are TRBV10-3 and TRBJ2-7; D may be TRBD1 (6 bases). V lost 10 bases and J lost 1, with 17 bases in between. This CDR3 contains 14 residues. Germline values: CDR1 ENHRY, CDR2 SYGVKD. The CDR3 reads CATKPTGTSYEQYF. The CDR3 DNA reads TGTGCCACAAAGCCGACAGGAACATCCTACGAGCAGTACTTC.

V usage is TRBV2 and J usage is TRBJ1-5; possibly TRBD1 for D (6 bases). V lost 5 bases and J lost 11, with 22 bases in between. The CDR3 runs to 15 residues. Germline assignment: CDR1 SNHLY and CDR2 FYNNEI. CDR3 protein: CASSMTGRQGEAQHF. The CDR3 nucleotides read TGTGCCAGCAGTATGACAGGTCGGCAAGGGGAAGCCCAGCATTTT.

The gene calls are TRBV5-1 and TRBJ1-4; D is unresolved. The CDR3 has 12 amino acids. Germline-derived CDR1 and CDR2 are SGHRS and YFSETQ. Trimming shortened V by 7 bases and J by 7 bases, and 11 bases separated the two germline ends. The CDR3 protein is CASRIVGEKLFF. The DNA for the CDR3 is TGCGCCAGCCGGATTGTTGGTGAAAAACTGTTTTTT. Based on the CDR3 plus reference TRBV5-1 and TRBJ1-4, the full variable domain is KAGVTQTPRYLIKTRGQQVTLSCSPISGHRSVSWYQQTPGQGLQFLFEYFSETQRNKGNFPGRFSGRQFSNSRSEMNVSTLELGDSALYLCASRIVGEKLFFGSGTQLSVL.

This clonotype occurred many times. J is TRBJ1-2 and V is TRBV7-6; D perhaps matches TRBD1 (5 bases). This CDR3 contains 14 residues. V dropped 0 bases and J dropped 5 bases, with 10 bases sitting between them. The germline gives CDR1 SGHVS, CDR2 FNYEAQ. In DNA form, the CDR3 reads TGTGCCAGCAGCTTAGCACTCGAGGGGTATGGCTACACCTTC. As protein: CASSLALEGYGYTF.

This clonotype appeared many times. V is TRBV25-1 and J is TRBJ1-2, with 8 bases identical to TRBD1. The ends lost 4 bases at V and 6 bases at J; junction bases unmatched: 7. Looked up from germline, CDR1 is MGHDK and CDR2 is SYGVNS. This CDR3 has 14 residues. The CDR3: CASSGWTGSHGYTF. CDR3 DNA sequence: TGTGCCAGCAGTGGATGGACAGGGAGTCATGGCTACACCTTC.

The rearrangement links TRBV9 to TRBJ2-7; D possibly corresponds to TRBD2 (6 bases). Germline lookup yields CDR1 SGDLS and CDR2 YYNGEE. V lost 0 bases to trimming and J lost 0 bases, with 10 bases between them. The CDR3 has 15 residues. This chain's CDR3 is CASSVGSGPSYEQYF. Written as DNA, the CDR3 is TGTGCCAGCAGCGTAGGGAGCGGGCCCTCCTACGAGCAGTACTTC.

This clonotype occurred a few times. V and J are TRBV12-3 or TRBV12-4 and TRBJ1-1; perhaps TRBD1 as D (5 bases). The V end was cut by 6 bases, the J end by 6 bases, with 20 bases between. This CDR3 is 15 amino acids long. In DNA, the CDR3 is TGTGCCAGCAGCGACCCACAGGCGGGGAAGGCTGAAGCTTTCTTT. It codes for CASSDPQAGKAEAFF.

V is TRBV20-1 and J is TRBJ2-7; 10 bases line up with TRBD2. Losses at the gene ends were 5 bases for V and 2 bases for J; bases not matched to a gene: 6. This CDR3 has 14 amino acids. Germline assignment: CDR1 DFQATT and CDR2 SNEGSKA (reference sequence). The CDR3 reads CSAQRLAGTYEQYF. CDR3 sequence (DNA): TGCAGTGCTCAGAGACTAGCGGGTACCTACGAGCAGTACTTC.

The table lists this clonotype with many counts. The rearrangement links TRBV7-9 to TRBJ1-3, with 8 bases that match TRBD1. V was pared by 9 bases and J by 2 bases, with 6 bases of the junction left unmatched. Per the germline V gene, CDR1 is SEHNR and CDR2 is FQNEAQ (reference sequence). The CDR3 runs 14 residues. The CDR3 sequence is CASTGGGPGNTIYF. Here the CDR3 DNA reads TGTGCCAGTACAGGGGGTGGACCTGGAAACACCATATATTTT.

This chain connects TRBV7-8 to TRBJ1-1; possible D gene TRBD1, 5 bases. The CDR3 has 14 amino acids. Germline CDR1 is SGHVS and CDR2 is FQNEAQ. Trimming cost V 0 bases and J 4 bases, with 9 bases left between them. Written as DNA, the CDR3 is TGTGCCAGCAGCTTAGCCGGGGCGGGCACTGAAGCTTTCTTT. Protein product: CASSLAGAGTEAFF. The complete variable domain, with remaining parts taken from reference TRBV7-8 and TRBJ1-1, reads GAGVSQSPRYKVAKRGQDVALRCDPISGHVSLFWYQQALGQGPEFLTYFQNEAQLDKSGLPSDRFFAERPEGSVSTLKIQRTQQEDSAVYLCASSLAGAGTEAFFGQGTRLTVV.

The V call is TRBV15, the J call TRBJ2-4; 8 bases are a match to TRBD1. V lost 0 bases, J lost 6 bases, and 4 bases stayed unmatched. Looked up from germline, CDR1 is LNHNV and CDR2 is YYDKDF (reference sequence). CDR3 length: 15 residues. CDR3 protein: CATSRDPQGANIQYF. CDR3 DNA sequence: TGTGCCACCAGCAGAGATCCGCAGGGGGCAAACATTCAGTACTTC.

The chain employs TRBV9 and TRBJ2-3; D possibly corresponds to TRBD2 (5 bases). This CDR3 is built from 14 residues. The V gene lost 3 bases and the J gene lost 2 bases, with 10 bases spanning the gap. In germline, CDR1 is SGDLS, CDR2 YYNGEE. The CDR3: CASSEGEYTDTQYF. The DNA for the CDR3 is TGTGCCAGCAGCGAGGGAGAATACACAGATACGCAGTATTTT.

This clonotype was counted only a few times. In nucleotides, the CDR3 is TGCAGTGCTAGAGATTACGGCTATGGCTACACCTTC. This sequence encodes CSARDYGYGYTF. The V and J genes are TRBV20-1 and TRBJ1-2; no firm D call. V lost 0 bases and J 4 bases, leaving 6 bases between the germline ends. The length of the CDR3 is 12 residues. Germline CDR1 reads DFQATT; CDR2 reads SNEGSKA (reference sequence).

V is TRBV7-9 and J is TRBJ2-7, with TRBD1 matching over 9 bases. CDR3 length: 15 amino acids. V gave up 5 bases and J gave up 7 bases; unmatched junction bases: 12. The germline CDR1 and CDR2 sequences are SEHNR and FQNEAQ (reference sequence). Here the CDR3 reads CASSQVGQGLSEQYF. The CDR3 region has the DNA TGTGCCAGCAGCCAAGTGGGACAGGGTTTGTCGGAGCAGTACTTC. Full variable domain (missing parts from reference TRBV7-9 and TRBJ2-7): DTGVSQNPRHKITKRGQNVTFRCDPISEHNRLYWYRQTLGQGPEFLTYFQNEAQLEKSRLLSDRFSAERPKGSFSTLEIQRTEQGDSAMYLCASSQVGQGLSEQYFGPGTRLTVT.

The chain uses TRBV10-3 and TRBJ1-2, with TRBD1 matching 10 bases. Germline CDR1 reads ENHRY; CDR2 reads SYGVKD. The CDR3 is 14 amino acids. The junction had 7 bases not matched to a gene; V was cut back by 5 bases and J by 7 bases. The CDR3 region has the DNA TGTGCCATCAGTTATCCGACAGGGGGCTTTGGCTACACCTTC. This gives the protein CAISYPTGGFGYTF.

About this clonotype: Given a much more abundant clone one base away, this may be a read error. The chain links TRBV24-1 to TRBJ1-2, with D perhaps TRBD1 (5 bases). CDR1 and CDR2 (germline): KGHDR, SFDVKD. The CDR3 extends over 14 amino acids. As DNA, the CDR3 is TGTGCCGCCAGTGATCCAGGGAGAACTTATGGCTACACCTTC. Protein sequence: CAASDPGRTYGYTF.

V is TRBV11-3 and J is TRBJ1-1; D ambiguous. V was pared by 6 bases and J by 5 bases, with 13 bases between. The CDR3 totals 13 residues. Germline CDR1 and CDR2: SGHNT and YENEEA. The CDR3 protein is CASSPSVGTEAFF. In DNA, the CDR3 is TGTGCCAGCAGTCCATCCGTAGGGACTGAAGCTTTCTTT.

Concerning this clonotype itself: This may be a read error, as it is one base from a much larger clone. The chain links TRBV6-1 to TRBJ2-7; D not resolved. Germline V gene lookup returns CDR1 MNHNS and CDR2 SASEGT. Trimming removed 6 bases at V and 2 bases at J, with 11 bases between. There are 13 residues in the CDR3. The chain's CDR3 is CASRSDGAYEQYF. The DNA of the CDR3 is TGTGCCAGCAGATCGGACGGAGCCTACGAGCAGTACTTC.

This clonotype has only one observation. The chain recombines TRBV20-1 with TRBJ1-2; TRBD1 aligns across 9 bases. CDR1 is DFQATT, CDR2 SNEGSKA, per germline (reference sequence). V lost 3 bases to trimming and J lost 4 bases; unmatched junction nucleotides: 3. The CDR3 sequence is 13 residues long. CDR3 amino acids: CSARTGGGYGYTF. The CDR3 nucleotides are TGCAGTGCTAGGACAGGGGGAGGCTATGGCTACACCTTC.

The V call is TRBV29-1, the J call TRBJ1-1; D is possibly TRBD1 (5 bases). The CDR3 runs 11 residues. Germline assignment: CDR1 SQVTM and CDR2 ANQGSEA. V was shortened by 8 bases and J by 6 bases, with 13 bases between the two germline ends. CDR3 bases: TGCAGCCCCTGGGGCCCGGCTGAAGCTTTCTTT. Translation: CSPWGPAEAFF.

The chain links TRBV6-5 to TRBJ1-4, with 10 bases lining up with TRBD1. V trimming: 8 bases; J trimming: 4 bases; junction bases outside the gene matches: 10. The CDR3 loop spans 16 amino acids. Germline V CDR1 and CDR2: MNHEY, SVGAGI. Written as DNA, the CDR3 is TGTGCCAGCGGGGGGACAGGGGTGTTCCTTAATGAAAAACTGTTTTTT. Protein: CASGGTGVFLNEKLFF.